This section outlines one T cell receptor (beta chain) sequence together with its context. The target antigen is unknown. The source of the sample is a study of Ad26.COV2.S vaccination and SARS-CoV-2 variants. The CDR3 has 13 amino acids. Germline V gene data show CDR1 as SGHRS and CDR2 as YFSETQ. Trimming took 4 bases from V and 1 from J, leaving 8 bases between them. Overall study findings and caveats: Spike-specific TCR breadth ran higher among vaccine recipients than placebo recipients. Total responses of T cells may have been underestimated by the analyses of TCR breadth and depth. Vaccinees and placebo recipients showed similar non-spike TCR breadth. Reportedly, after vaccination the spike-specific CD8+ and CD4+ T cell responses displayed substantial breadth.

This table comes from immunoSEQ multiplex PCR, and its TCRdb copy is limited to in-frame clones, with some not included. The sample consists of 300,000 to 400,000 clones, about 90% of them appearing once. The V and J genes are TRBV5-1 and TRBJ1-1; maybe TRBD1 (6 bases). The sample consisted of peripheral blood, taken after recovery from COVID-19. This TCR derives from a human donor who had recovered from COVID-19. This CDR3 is CASSQDRNTEAFF. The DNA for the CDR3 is TGCGCCAGCAGCCAGGACAGGAACACTGAAGCTTTCTTT.